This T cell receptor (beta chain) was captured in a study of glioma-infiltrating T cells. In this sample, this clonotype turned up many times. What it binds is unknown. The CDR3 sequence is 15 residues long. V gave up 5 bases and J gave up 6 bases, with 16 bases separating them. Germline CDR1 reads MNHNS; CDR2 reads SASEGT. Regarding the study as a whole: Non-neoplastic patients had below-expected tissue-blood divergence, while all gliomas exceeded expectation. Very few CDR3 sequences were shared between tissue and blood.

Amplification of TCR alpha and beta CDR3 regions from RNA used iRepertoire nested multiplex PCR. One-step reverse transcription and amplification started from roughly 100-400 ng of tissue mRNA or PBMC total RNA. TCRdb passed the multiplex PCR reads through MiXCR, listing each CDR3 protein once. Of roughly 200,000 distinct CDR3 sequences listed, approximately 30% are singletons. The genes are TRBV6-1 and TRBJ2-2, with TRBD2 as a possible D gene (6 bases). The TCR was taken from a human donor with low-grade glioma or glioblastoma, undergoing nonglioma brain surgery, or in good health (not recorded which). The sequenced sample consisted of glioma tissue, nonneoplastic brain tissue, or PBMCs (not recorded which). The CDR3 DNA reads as TGTGCCAGCAGTCTCCGGGACTCCCGACCCGGGGAGCTGTTTTTT. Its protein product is CASSLRDSRPGELFF.